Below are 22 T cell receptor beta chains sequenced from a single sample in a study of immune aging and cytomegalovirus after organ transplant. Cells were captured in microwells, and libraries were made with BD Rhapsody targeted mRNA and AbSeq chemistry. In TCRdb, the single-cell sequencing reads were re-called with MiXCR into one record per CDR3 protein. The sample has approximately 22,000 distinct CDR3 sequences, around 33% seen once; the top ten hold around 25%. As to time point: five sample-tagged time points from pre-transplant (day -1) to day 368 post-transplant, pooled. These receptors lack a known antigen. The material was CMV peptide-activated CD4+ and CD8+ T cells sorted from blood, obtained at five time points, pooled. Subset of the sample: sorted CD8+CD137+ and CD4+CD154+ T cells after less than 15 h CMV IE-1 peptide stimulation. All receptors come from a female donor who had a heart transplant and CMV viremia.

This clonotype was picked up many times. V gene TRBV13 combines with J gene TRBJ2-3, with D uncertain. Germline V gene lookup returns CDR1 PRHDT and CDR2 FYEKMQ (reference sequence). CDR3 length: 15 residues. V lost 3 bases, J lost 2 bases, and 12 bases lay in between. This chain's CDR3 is CASSFGSVITDTQYF. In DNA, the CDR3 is TGTGCCAGCAGCTTTGGGTCAGTCATCACAGATACGCAGTATTTT.

The CDR3 reads CASSLDLDGYEQYF. CDR3 nucleotide sequence: TGTGCCAGCAGCTTAGACCTCGACGGGTACGAGCAGTACTTC. The chain is built from TRBV7-9 and TRBJ2-7; D remains unclear. Germline V CDR1 and CDR2: SEHNR, FQNEAQ (reference sequence). CDR3 length equals 14 residues. V gave up 1 base and J gave up 4 bases, with 11 bases separating them.

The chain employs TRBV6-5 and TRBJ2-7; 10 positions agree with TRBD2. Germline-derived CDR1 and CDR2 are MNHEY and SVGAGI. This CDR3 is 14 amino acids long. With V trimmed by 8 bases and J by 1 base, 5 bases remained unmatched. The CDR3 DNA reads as TGTGCCAGCGCAAGGACTAGCGGTTCCTACGAGCAGTACTTC. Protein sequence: CASARTSGSYEQYF.

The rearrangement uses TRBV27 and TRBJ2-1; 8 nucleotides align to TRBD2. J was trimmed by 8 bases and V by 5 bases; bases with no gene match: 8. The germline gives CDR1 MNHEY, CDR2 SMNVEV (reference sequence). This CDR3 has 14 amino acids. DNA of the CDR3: TGTGCCAGCAGTCCGGGACTAGGGGCCGATGAGCAGTTCTTC. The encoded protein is CASSPGLGADEQFF.

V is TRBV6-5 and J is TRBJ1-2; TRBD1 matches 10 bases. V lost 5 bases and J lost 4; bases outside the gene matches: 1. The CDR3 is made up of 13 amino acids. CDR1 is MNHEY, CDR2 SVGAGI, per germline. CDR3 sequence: CASSRQGAYGYTF. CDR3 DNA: TGTGCCAGCAGTCGACAGGGGGCCTATGGCTACACCTTC.

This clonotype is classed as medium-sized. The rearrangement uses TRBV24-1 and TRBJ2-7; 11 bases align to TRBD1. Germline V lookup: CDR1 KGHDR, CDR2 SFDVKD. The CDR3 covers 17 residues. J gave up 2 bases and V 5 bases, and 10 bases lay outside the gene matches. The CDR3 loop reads CATSGRPGTGGAYEQYF. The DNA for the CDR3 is TGTGCCACCAGTGGCAGACCCGGGACAGGGGGAGCCTACGAGCAGTACTTC.

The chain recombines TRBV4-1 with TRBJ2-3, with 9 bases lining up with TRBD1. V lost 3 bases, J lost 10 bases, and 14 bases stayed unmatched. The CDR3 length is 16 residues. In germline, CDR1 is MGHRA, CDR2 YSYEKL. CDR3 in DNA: TGCGCCAGCAGCCAGAGAGGACAGGGGATCACAGGTTCGCAGTATTTT. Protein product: CASSQRGQGITGSQYF.

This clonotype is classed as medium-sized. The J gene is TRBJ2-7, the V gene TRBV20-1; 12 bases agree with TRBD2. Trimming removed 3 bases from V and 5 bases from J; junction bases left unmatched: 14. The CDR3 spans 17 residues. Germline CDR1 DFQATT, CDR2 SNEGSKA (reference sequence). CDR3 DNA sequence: TGCAGTGCTAGGTCTCCGACTAGCGGGAGAGGAGGACACGAGCAGTACTTC. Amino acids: CSARSPTSGRGGHEQYF.

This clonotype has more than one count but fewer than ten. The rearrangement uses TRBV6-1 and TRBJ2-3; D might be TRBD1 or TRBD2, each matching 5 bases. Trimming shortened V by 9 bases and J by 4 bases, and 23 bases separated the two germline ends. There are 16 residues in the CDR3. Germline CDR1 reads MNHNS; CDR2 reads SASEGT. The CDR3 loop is CASRRDALGSADTQYF. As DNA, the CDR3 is TGTGCCAGTCGCCGGGACGCTCTGGGAAGTGCAGATACGCAGTATTTT.

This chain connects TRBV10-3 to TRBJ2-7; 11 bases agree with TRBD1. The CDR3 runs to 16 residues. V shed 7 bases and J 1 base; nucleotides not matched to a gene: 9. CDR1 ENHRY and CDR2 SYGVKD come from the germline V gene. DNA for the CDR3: TGTGCCATCAAGGGGAGCCGGGACAGGGGGTCCTACGAGCAGTACTTC. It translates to CAIKGSRDRGSYEQYF.

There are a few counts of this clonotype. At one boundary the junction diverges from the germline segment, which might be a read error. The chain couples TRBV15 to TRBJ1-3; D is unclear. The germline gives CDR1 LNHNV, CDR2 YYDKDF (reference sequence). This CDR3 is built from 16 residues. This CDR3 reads CATSRDLGSSGNTVYF. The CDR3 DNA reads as TGTGCCACCAGCAGAGATCTAGGCAGCTCTGGAAACACCGTATATTTT.

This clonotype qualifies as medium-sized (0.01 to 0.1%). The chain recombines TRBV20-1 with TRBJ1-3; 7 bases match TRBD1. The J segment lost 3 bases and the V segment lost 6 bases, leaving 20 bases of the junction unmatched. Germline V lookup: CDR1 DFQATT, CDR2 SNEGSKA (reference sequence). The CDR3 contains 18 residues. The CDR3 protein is CSATKGQRRSKDGNTIYF. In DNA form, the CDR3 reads TGCAGTGCCACAAAGGGACAGCGCCGCTCGAAGGATGGAAACACCATATATTTT.

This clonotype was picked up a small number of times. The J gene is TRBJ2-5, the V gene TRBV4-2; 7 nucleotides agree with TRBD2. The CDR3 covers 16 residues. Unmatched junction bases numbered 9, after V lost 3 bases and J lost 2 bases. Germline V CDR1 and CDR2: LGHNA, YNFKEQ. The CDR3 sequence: CASSQSPPGGQETQYF. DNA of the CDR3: TGTGCCAGCAGCCAGTCCCCTCCGGGGGGACAAGAGACCCAGTACTTC.

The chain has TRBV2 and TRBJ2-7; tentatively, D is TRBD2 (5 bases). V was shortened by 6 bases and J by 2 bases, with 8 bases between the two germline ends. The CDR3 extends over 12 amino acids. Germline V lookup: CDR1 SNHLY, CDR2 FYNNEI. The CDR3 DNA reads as TGTGCCAGCAGGACCGGGGCCTACGAGCAGTACTTC. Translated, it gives CASRTGAYEQYF.

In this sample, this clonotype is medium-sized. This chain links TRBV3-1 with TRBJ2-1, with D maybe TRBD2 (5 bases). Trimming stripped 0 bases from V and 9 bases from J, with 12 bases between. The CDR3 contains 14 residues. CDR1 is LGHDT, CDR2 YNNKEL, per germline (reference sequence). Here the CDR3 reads CASSQDTSYGEQFF. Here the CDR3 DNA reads TGTGCCAGCAGCCAAGATACTAGTTACGGTGAGCAGTTCTTC.

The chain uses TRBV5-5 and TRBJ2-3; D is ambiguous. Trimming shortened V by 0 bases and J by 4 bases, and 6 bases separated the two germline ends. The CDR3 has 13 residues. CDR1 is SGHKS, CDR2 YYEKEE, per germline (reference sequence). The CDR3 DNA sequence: TGTGCCAGCAGCTTGGCCCCGTCAGATACGCAGTATTTT. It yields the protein CASSLAPSDTQYF. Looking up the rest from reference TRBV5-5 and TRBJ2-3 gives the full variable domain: DAGVTQSPTHLIKTRGQQVTLRCSPISGHKSVSWYQQVLGQGPQFIFQYYEKEERGRGNFPDRFSARQFPNYSSELNVNALLLGDSALYLCASSLAPSDTQYFGPGTRLTVL.

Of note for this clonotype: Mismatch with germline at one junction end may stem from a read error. CDR3 amino acids: CASSPPGAGGGETQYF. The CDR3 DNA reads TGCGCCAGCAGCCCTCCGGGAGCGGGAGGAGGAGAGACCCAGTACTTC. V gene TRBV5-6 combines with J gene TRBJ2-5; TRBD2 matches 9 bases. The germline V gene encodes CDR1 SGHDT and CDR2 YYEEEE. This CDR3 is built from 16 residues.

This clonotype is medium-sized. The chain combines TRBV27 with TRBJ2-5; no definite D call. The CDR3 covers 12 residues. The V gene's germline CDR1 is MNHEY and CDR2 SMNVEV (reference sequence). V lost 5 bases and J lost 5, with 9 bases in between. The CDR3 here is CASSPSRETQYF. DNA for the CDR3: TGTGCCAGCAGTCCCTCTAGGGAGACCCAGTACTTC.

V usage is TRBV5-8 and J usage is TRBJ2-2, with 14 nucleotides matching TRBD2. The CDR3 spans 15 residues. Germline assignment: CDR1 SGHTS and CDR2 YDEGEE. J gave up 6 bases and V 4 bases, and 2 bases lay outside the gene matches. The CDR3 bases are TGTGCCAGCAGCAAGACTAGCGGGAGGGCCGGGGAGCTGTTTTTT. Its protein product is CASSKTSGRAGELFF.

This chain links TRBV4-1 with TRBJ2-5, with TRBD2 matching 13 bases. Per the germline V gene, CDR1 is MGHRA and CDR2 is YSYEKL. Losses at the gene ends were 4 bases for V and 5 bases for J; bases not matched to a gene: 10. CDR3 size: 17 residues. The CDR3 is CASSPGVQLAGGETQYF. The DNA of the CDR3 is TGCGCCAGCAGCCCAGGTGTCCAACTAGCGGGAGGGGAGACCCAGTACTTC.

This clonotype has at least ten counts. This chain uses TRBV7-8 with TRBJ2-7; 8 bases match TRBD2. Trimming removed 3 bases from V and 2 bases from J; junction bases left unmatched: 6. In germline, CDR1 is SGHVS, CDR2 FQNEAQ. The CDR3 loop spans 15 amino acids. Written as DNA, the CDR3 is TGTGCCAGCAGCTTCAATACGGGAGGGACCTACGAGCAGTACTTC. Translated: CASSFNTGGTYEQYF.

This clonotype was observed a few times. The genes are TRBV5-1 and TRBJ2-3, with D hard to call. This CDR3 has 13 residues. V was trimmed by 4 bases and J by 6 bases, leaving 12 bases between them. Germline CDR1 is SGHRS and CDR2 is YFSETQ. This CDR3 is CASSVPSSDTQYF. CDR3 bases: TGCGCCAGCAGCGTACCTTCGTCCGATACGCAGTATTTT.